This T cell receptor (beta chain) is drawn from a study of OX40 agonist ivuxolimab in advanced cancers. Study-level background: Cohort: 75% to 90% men, mean age approximately 60, aged about 23 to 80. Two cutaneous melanoma patients and one hepatocellular carcinoma patient, three in all, had partial responses. Study outcomes and limitations: Which antigen the expanded peripheral T cells recognized is unknown. At 0.1 to 3.0 mg/kg, clonal expansion of CD4+ and CD8+ blood T cells had occurred by week 6.

With regard to this clone: Its antigen is undetermined.

The repertoire was sequenced with immunoSEQ multiplex PCR; TCRdb's copy has only in-frame clones and lacks some. Of approximately 13,000 clones listed, more than 75% are singletons. The sequenced sample was CD4+ or CD8+ T cells sorted from blood, obtained in a trial of the OX40 agonist ivuxolimab. The origin of this receptor is an adult with an advanced solid tumor such as melanoma, head and neck, liver or kidney cancer.

CDR3 in amino acids: CASSYQGLINEQFF. In nucleotides, the CDR3 is TGTGCCAGCAGTTACCAAGGCCTAATCAATGAGCAGTTCTTC. The chain joins TRBV6-5 to TRBJ2-1; D uncertain. Germline V gene data show CDR1 as MNHEY and CDR2 as SVGAGI. The germline V and J ends were trimmed by 2 bases and 6 bases, with 11 bases remaining between them. CDR3 length equals 14 residues.